This T cell receptor beta chain stems from a study of blood T cell repertoires in COVID-19. Study in general: T cells, B-cell-depleted T cells, or PBMCs provided the cDNA or gDNA that served as material.

This CDR3 is built from 14 residues. The V end lost 1 base, the J end lost 8 bases, and 11 bases lay between the germline ends. Germline values: CDR1 LGHNA, CDR2 YSLEER. Here immunoSEQ multiplex PCR was the method, and the copy in TCRdb shows in-frame clones only, minus some. The repertoire holds over 85,000 clones, less than 90% seen once, with 3.5% to 4% in the top ten. This chain links TRBV4-3 with TRBJ1-4; D may be TRBD1 (6 bases). The sequencing sample was made of peripheral blood. The receptor was isolated from a man in his sixties with acute or convalescent COVID-19. The chain's CDR3 is CASSQGGGQEKLFF. The CDR3 nucleotides are TGCGCCAGCAGCCAAGGGGGGGGCCAAGAAAAACTGTTTTTT.